A selection of T cell receptor beta chains follows, all from one sample in a study of blood T cell repertoires in COVID-19. TCRdb's copy holds only in-frame clones and misses some; the assay was immunoSEQ multiplex PCR. Of approximately 65,000 clones in the sample, approximately 70% were seen once. The sequenced sample was PBMCs or T cells enriched from blood (not recorded which). These receptors were taken from a woman in her sixties or seventies who had been exposed to COVID-19. The conserved cysteine and the conserved F or W are not part of the CDR3 here. Each record gives: V gene, J gene, CDR3 protein.

>TRBV3-1/TRBV3-2|TRBJ2-3
ASSQVRLAGGVDTQY
>TRBV5-1|TRBJ2-3
ASRVEGTSTDTQY
>TRBV5-4|TRBJ1-1
ASSLEGGREAF
>TRBV4-2|TRBJ1-2
ASTPDRGSGYT
>TRBV28|TRBJ2-7
ASTHPPGYEQY
>TRBV6-5|TRBJ2-2
ASSWGTSGAGELF
>TRBV7-2|TRBJ1-2
ASSLAPRGASYGYT
>TRBV5-1|TRBJ2-5
ASSSFAGPETQY
>TRBV7-8|TRBJ2-1
ASSLAGTSGRNEQF
>TRBV19|TRBJ2-2
ASSKESSNTGELF
>TRBV10-2|TRBJ1-1
ASTIRQGDTEAF
>TRBV4-1|TRBJ2-1
ASSQETGGTYNEQF
>TRBV11-2|TRBJ2-1
ASSLGAGALNEQF
>TRBV3-1/TRBV3-2|TRBJ2-1
ASSLGQYNEQF
>TRBV15|TRBJ2-5
ATSRDRGQGEETQY
>TRBV7-6|TRBJ1-1
ASSLGGQNLNTEAF
>TRBV27|TRBJ1-1
ASSYRTDTEAF
>TRBV2|TRBJ1-2
ASTPNINYGYT
>TRBV7-2|TRBJ1-3
ASSPREAGSGNTIY
>TRBV28|TRBJ2-7
ASSPLIREQY
>TRBV4-3|TRBJ2-5
ASSQGRYQETQY
>TRBV5-1|TRBJ2-3
ASSLAGTGKDTQY
>TRBV4-1|TRBJ1-1
ASSPGGLTEAF
>TRBV12-3/TRBV12-4|TRBJ2-7
ASSLGLPSEQY
>TRBV19|TRBJ2-1
ASGSGLVGEQF
>TRBV29-1|TRBJ2-6
SARGGSGANVLT
>TRBV7-2|TRBJ1-6
ASSLPPRTSPLH
>TRBV5-1|TRBJ1-1
ASSLARGRTEAF
>TRBV30|TRBJ1-5
ACAGQNNQPQH
>TRBV15|TRBJ2-7
ATSRPPPKTGVSLEQY
>TRBV15|TRBJ2-2
ATSKASGGAWSGELF
>TRBV9|TRBJ2-3
ASSVEGFGDTQY
>TRBV29-1|TRBJ1-1
SVYNFVNTEAF
>TRBV7-2|TRBJ1-1
ASSSGTDRLLNTEAF
>TRBV7-2|TRBJ2-7
ASSLGGGYEQY
>TRBV20-1|TRBJ1-2
SASSRTGGYT
>TRBV12-3/TRBV12-4|TRBJ1-1
ASSSGGEAF
>TRBV7-2|TRBJ1-5
ASSLEGQGRQPQH
>TRBV28|TRBJ1-5
ASSLRQPQH
>TRBV25-1|TRBJ2-7
ASTGDPNYEQY
>TRBV6-1|TRBJ2-2
ASSESPSGGFTGELF
>TRBV2|TRBJ2-2
ASSRSGGPNTGELF
>TRBV2|TRBJ1-2
ASSKSDGGTYGYT
>TRBV3-1/TRBV3-2|TRBJ2-1
ASRKTGEHNNEQF
>TRBV29-1|TRBJ2-2
KSLLGQGSTGELF
>TRBV3-1/TRBV3-2|TRBJ2-1
ASSQVGNEQF
>TRBV27|TRBJ1-3
ASSLKQGGYTIY
>TRBV7-8|TRBJ2-2
ASSSTGTRVMRELF
>TRBV9|TRBJ2-1
ASSGLGTGPYNEQF
>TRBV15|TRBJ1-5
ATSRDVAQPQH
>TRBV7-8|TRBJ2-1
ASSPGQFSASEQF
>TRBV7-9|TRBJ2-2
ASSLQTLTNTGELF
>TRBV28|TRBJ1-6
ASSLMTGRGSPLH
>TRBV5-1|TRBJ2-1
ASSLRLADNEQF
>TRBV9|TRBJ1-1
ASSLGQDTEAF
>TRBV27|TRBJ1-5
ASSFLPPGQGSNQPQH
>TRBV25-1|TRBJ2-7
ASSGLADSYEQY